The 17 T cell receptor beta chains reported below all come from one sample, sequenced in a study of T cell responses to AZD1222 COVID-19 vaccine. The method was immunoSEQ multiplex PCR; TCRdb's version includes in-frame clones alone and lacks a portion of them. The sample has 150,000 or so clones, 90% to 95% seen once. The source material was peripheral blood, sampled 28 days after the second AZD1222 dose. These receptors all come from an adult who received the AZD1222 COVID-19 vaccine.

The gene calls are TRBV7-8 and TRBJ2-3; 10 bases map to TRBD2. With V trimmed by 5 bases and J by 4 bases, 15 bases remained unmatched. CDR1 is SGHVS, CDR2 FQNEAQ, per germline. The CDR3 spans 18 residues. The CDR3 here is CASSGLAGAGSSADTQYF. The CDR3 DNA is TGTGCCAGCAGCGGGCTAGCGGGAGCGGGTAGTTCGGCAGATACGCAGTATTTT.

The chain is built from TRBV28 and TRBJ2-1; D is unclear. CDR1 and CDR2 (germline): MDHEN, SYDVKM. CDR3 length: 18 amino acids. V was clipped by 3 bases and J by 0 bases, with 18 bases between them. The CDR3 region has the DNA TGTGCCAGCAGTTTTTTCTCTTTTTACCGGGCCTCCTACAATGAGCAGTTCTTC. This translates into CASSFFSFYRASYNEQFF. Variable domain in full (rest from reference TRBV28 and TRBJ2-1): DVKVTQSSRYLVKRTGEKVFLECVQDMDHENMFWYRQDPGLGLRLIYFSYDVKMKEKGDIPEGYSVSREKKERFSLILESASTNQTSMYLCASSFFSFYRASYNEQFFGPGTRLTVL.

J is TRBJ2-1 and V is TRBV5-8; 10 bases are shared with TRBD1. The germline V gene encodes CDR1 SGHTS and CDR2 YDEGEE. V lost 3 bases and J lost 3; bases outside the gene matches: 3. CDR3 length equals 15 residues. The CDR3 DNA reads TGTGCCAGCAGCTCGGGACAGGGGAGCTACAATGAGCAGTTCTTC. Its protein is CASSSGQGSYNEQFF.

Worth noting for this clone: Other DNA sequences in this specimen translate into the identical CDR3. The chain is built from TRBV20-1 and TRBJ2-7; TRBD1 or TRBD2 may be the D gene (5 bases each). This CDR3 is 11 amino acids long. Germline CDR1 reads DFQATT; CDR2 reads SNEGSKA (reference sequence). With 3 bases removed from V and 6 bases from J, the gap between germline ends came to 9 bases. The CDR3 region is CSASLGVEQYF. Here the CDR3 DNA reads TGCAGTGCTAGCCTGGGGGTCGAGCAGTACTTC.

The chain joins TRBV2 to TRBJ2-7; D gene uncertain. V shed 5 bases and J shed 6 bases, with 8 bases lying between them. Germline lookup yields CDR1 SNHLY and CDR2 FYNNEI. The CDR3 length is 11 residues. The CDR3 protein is CASSFLGEQYF. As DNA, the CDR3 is TGTGCCAGCAGTTTTTTGGGCGAGCAGTACTTC.

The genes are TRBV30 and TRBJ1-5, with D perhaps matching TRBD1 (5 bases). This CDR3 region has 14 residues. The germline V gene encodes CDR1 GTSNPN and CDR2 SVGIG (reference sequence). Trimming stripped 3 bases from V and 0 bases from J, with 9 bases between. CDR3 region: CAWSQGDSNQPQHF. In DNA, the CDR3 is TGTGCCTGGAGCCAGGGAGATAGCAATCAGCCCCAGCATTTT.

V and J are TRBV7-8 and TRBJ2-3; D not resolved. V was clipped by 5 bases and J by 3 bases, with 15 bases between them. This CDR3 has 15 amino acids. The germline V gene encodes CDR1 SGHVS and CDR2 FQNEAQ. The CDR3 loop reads CASSETEVWTDTQYF. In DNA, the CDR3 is TGTGCCAGCAGCGAAACCGAGGTTTGGACAGATACGCAGTATTTT.

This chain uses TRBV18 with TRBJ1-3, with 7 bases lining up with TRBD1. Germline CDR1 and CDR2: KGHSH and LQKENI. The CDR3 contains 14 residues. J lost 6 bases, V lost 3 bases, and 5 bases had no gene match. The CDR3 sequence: CASSPGQLINTIYF. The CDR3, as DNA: TGTGCCAGCTCACCGGGACAGCTTATAAACACCATATATTTT.

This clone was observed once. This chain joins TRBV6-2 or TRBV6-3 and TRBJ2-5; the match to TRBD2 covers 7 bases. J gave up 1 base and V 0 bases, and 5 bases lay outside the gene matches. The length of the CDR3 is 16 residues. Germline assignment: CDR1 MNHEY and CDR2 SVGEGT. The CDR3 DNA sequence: TGTGCCAGCAGTTACTCACTAGCGTCCTCCCAAGAGACCCAGTACTTC. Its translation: CASSYSLASSQETQYF.

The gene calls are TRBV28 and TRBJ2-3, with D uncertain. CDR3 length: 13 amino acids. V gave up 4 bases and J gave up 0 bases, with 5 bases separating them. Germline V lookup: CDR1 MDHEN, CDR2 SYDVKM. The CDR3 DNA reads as TGTGCCAGCAGTTGGAGTAGCACAGATACGCAGTATTTT. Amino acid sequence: CASSWSSTDTQYF.

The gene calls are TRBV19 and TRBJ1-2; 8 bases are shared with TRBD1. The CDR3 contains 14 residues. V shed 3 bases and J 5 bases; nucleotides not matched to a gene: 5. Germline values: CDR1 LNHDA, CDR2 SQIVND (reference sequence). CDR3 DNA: TGTGCCAGTAGTATCGGACAGGGTGGGTATGGCTACACCTTC. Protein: CASSIGQGGYGYTF.

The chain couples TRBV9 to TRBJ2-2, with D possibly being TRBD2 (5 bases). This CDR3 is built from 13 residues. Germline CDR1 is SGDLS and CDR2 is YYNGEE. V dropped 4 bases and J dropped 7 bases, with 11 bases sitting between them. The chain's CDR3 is CASSYGLGGELFF. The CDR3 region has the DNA TGTGCCAGCAGCTATGGACTGGGCGGGGAGCTGTTTTTT.

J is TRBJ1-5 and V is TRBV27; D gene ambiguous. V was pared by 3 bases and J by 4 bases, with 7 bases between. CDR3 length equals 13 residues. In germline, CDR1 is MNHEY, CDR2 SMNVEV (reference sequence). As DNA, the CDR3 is TGTGCCAGCAGTTTTTTCTATAATCAGCCCCAGCATTTT. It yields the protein CASSFFYNQPQHF.

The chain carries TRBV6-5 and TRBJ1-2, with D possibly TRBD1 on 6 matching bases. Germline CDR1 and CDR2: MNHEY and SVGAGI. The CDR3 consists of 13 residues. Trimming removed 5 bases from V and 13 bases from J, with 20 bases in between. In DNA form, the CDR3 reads TGTGCCAGCAGTCGCCAGGGGCTACCAATCTCCACCTTC. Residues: CASSRQGLPISTF.

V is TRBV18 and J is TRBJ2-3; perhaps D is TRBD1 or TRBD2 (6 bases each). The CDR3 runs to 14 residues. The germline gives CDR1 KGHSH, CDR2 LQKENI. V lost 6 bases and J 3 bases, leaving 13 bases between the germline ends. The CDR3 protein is CASSPGAQTDTQYF. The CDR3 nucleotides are TGTGCCAGCTCCCCGGGGGCTCAAACAGATACGCAGTATTTT.

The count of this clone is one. Here the CDR3 reads CASSPPWGEQPQHF. The CDR3, as DNA: TGTGCCAGCAGCCCGCCATGGGGTGAGCAGCCCCAGCATTTT. V gene TRBV5-8 combines with J gene TRBJ1-5; D uncertain. Germline V gene data show CDR1 as SGHTS and CDR2 as YDEGEE. Trimming removed 4 bases from V and 7 bases from J, with 15 bases in between. The CDR3 has 14 amino acids.

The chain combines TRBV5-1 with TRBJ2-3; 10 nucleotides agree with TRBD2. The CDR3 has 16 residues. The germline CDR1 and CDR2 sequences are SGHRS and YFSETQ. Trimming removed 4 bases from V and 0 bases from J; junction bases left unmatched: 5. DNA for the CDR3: TGCGCCAGCAGCGCAGGACTAGCGGAAAGCACAGATACGCAGTATTTT. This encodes CASSAGLAESTDTQYF.